This TCR beta chain derives from a study of T cells in Graves' hyperthyroidism and ophthalmopathy. Clinicians diagnosed patients from clinical symptoms, serum thyroxine and TRAb, thyroid ultrasound and orbital computed tomography. This clonotype was recorded many times. Antigen unknown. The study, taken as a whole, reports: Blood also carried most thyroid clonotypes expanded above 0.001. Ophthalmopathy and stable hyperthyroidism were told apart by a 13 V-J model.

Germline V gene lookup returns CDR1 PRHDT and CDR2 FYEKMQ (reference sequence). This CDR3 spans 14 amino acids. V lost 3 bases and J lost 3, with 11 bases in between. Amplified TCR beta CDR3 regions came from RNA transcripts. TCR CDR3 underwent first-round RT-PCR with the HTBI primer set. TCRdb reanalysed the multiplex PCR reads using MiXCR and keeps one entry per CDR3 protein. The table records 500,000 to 600,000 distinct CDR3 sequences, 35% to 55% of them present only once. The genes are TRBV13 and TRBJ1-1, with D possibly being TRBD1 (6 bases). The sequence came from an adult woman with Graves' disease, either hyperthyroidism or ophthalmopathy (not recorded which). Material for sequencing was peripheral blood or thyroid tissue (not recorded which). The CDR3 nucleotides are TGTGCCAGCAGCTTTACTCCAGGGGACACTGAAGCTTTCTTT. This codes for CASSFTPGDTEAFF.